This TCR beta chain was captured in a study of blood T cell repertoires in COVID-19. Enrollment of patients from Seattle took place during active infection, with longitudinal follow-up. V lost 4 bases to trimming and J lost 9 bases; unmatched junction nucleotides: 6. The V gene's germline CDR1 is SGHRS and CDR2 YFSETQ. The CDR3 runs 14 residues. TCRdb's copy holds only in-frame clones and misses some; the assay was immunoSEQ multiplex PCR. The repertoire holds about 180,000 clones, about 81% seen once, with about an eighth in the top ten. This receptor was identified in a woman of 80 years or more with COVID-19, enrolled during active disease. The sequenced sample was peripheral blood. This chain links TRBV5-1 with TRBJ2-1; 11 nucleotides agree with TRBD1. This CDR3 reads CASSLGQGAGEQFF. CDR3 bases: TGCGCCAGCAGCCTCGGACAGGGGGCGGGTGAGCAGTTCTTC. The variable domain in full, with the rest retrieved from reference TRBV5-1 and TRBJ2-1, is KAGVTQTPRYLIKTRGQQVTLSCSPISGHRSVSWYQQTPGQGLQFLFEYFSETQRNKGNFPGRFSGRQFSNSRSEMNVSTLELGDSALYLCASSLGQGAGEQFFGPGTRLTVL.